These 27 T cell receptor beta chains were sequenced from one sample in a study of graft-versus-host responses after intestinal transplantation. The assay was immunoSEQ multiplex PCR, and TCRdb's table has in-frame clones only and misses some. The repertoire includes roughly 15,000 clones, roughly 60% of them detected once, and 13% sits in the top ten. Processed graft tissue released its intraepithelial and lamina propria lymphocytes. Specimen: ileum tissue, collected 524 days after transplant. Receptors originate from a human patient who received an intestinal transplant, so some T cells may come from the graft donor.

The gene calls are TRBV25-1 and TRBJ2-7, with TRBD1 matching 11 bases. V shed 1 base and J 2 bases; nucleotides not matched to a gene: 4. CDR3 length equals 16 residues. Germline CDR1 reads MGHDK; CDR2 reads SYGVNS. The CDR3 spells CASSESGDRGTYEQYF. CDR3 nucleotides: TGTGCCAGCAGTGAATCGGGGGACAGGGGGACCTACGAGCAGTACTTC.

V gene TRBV7-2 combines with J gene TRBJ1-2; TRBD1 might be the D (6 bases). Germline CDR1 and CDR2: SGHTA and FQGNSA. V lost 1 base and J lost 10, with 16 bases in between. The CDR3 totals 14 residues. The CDR3 DNA sequence: TGTGCCAGCAGCTTAGGGGCAGGGGCTCCTGACTACACCTTC. Residues: CASSLGAGAPDYTF.

A few counts support this clone. Because the CDR3's place on the DNA is in doubt, the DNA is left out and the CDR3 is given as listed by TCRdb. CDR3 sequence: CASRLDSFGQGIQTPLYEQYF. The V call is TRBV12-2, the J call TRBJ2-7; TRBD1, the table's D call, lacks a check against the DNA. TRBV12-2 is listed as a pseudogene. The CDR3 sequence runs 21 residues, both termini included.

This clone has only one observation. The chain links TRBV7-2 to TRBJ1-1; D call uncertain. This CDR3 is built from 11 residues. Germline values: CDR1 SGHTA, CDR2 FQGNSA. V lost 5 bases and J lost 5, with 6 bases in between. Here the CDR3 DNA reads TGTGCCAGCAGCCGGGAAACTGAAGCTTTCTTT. The encoded protein is CASSRETEAFF.

Remarks on this clone: At the DNA level, this CDR3 is encoded by other sequences in the same sample as well. The chain employs TRBV19 and TRBJ2-2; tentatively, D is TRBD2 (6 bases). CDR1 is LNHDA, CDR2 SQIVND, per germline (reference sequence). This CDR3 contains 15 residues. Between the trimmed V and J ends, which lost 1 base and 5 bases, there was a span of 11 bases. CDR3 protein: CASSIGGAGTGELFF. CDR3 DNA: TGTGCCAGTAGTATAGGCGGGGCGGGGACCGGGGAGCTGTTTTTT.

This chain joins TRBV15 and TRBJ1-4; 7 positions match TRBD1. CDR3 size: 16 residues. Germline trimming cut 0 bases from V and 4 bases from J; bases unmatched to any gene: 5. Germline V gene sequence: CDR1 LNHNV, CDR2 YYDKDF (reference sequence). The CDR3 nucleotides are TGTGCCACCAGCAGAGAACCGGGACAGCTTAATGAAAAACTGTTTTTT. Protein sequence: CATSREPGQLNEKLFF.

The rearrangement joins TRBV6-5 to TRBJ2-1; D gene unclear. V shed 7 bases and J shed 1 base, with 8 bases lying between them. The CDR3 consists of 13 residues. Germline V gene lookup returns CDR1 MNHEY and CDR2 SVGAGI. CDR3 residues: CASTPGSYNEQFF. The CDR3 nucleotides are TGTGCCAGCACACCCGGGTCCTACAATGAGCAGTTCTTC.

This clone was picked up a small number of times. The chain links TRBV11-3 to TRBJ2-3, with 10 bases that match TRBD2. The CDR3 has 17 residues. J lost 2 bases, V lost 1 base, and 6 bases had no gene match. Germline assignment: CDR1 SGHNT and CDR2 YENEEA. In DNA, the CDR3 is TGTGCCAGCAGCTTAGGGACTAGCGGAACCTACACAGATACGCAGTATTTT. This sequence encodes CASSLGTSGTYTDTQYF.

The gene calls are TRBV19 and TRBJ1-3, with 8 bases identical to TRBD1. V was clipped by 5 bases and J by 0 bases; unmatched bases: 9. The CDR3 is 17 amino acids. CDR1 is LNHDA, CDR2 SQIVND, per germline (reference sequence). CDR3 DNA sequence: TGTGCCAGTAGTGTTATACGGACAGGGAACTCTGGAAACACCATATATTTT. This encodes CASSVIRTGNSGNTIYF.

The CDR3 is CASSLGRGDTQYF. The CDR3 DNA is TGTGCCAGCAGCTTGGGTCGGGGAGATACGCAGTATTTT. The gene calls are TRBV5-8 and TRBJ2-3; D possibly corresponds to TRBD2 (5 bases). The V gene lost 0 bases and the J gene lost 5 bases, with 7 bases spanning the gap. From germline, CDR1 is SGHTS and CDR2 YDEGEE. This CDR3 has 13 residues.

The chain has TRBV6-6 and TRBJ1-1; D not certain. The CDR3 has 12 amino acids. CDR1 is MNHNY, CDR2 SVGAGI, per germline (reference sequence). V was trimmed by 7 bases and J by 6 bases, leaving 12 bases between them. The CDR3 bases are TGTGCCAGCAAACCGGAGGGAGCTGAAGCTTTCTTT. It encodes CASKPEGAEAFF.

V usage is TRBV7-9 and J usage is TRBJ2-3, with D perhaps TRBD2 (7 bases). Germline values: CDR1 SEHNR, CDR2 FQNEAQ (reference sequence). The germline V and J ends were trimmed by 2 bases and 2 bases, with 11 bases remaining between them. The CDR3 is 15 residues long. The CDR3 loop reads CASSLIAGATDTQYF. The CDR3, as DNA: TGTGCCAGCAGCTTAATCGCGGGGGCCACAGATACGCAGTATTTT.

V gene TRBV6-5 combines with J gene TRBJ1-1; no clear D gene. This CDR3 is 13 amino acids long. Germline lookup yields CDR1 MNHEY and CDR2 SVGAGI. With 6 bases removed from V and 1 base from J, the gap between germline ends came to 9 bases. The CDR3 region is CASRETGNTEAFF. The CDR3 region has the DNA TGTGCCAGCAGGGAAACGGGGAACACTGAAGCTTTCTTT.

This chain links TRBV4-1 with TRBJ2-5; D is perhaps TRBD2 (6 bases). Trimming took off 5 bases at V and 4 bases at J, with 14 bases between the two ends. CDR3 length: 14 amino acids. Germline V gene data show CDR1 as MGHRA and CDR2 as YSYEKL. The CDR3 nucleotides read TGCGCCAGCAGCTCCGAGGAGGGACGAGAGACCCAGTACTTC. This gives the protein CASSSEEGRETQYF.

This clone is medium-sized. This chain joins TRBV6-4 and TRBJ2-3, with 7 bases identical to TRBD1. The germline gives CDR1 MRHNA, CDR2 SNTAGT. This CDR3 is 14 amino acids long. J was trimmed by 5 bases and V by 4 bases; bases with no gene match: 6. The CDR3 reads CASSVSGGQDTQYF. CDR3 DNA sequence: TGTGCCAGCAGTGTATCAGGGGGACAAGATACGCAGTATTTT.

As for this clone: The same CDR3 also results from other DNA sequences found in this sample. The rearrangement links TRBV25-1 to TRBJ1-5, with D possibly TRBD1 on 5 matching bases. The CDR3 is made up of 12 amino acids. Germline V gene sequence: CDR1 MGHDK, CDR2 SYGVNS. V was cut by 6 bases and J by 2 bases, with 5 bases left in between. This chain's CDR3 is CASRGGNQPQHF. In DNA, the CDR3 is TGTGCCAGCAGAGGGGGCAATCAGCCCCAGCATTTT.

This chain connects TRBV27 to TRBJ1-6; 11 bases are a match to TRBD1. Germline trimming cut 2 bases from V and 7 bases from J; bases unmatched to any gene: 4. The CDR3 covers 16 residues. Germline lookup yields CDR1 MNHEY and CDR2 SMNVEV (reference sequence). Written as DNA, the CDR3 is TGTGCCAGCAGTTTAAAGGGACAGGGGGACAATTCACCCCTCCACTTT. Protein sequence: CASSLKGQGDNSPLHF.

This chain connects TRBV10-1 to TRBJ2-3; D perhaps matches TRBD2 (6 bases). Trimming stripped 0 bases from V and 4 bases from J, with 11 bases between. The CDR3 has 15 residues. Looked up from germline, CDR1 is WNHNN and CDR2 is SYGVQD (reference sequence). The CDR3 loop reads CASSESGRTPDTQYF. CDR3 nucleotide sequence: TGCGCCAGCAGTGAGTCTGGGAGGACCCCAGATACGCAGTATTTT.

By share of the sample, this clone is medium-sized. This sequence joins TRBV6-6 and TRBJ2-1, with D maybe TRBD2 (6 bases). V was pared by 4 bases and J by 2 bases, with 12 bases between. The CDR3 covers 15 residues. CDR1 and CDR2 (germline): MNHNY, SVGAGI (reference sequence). The DNA for the CDR3 is TGTGCCAGCAGTTTCGGCGGGGTCGCCTACAATGAGCAGTTCTTC. Protein: CASSFGGVAYNEQFF.

This clone was observed a few times. The chain joins TRBV14 to TRBJ1-2; 7 bases line up with TRBD1. Trimming at V came to 4 bases and at J to 5 bases, leaving 10 bases not matched to a gene. The germline V gene has CDR1 SGHDN and CDR2 FVKESK. This CDR3 contains 15 residues. The chain's CDR3 is CASSLPGQSYYGYTF. The DNA for the CDR3 is TGTGCCAGCAGCCTCCCGGGACAGAGCTATTATGGCTACACCTTC.

The CDR3 reads CSVRPPGLDTDTQYF. CDR3 sequence (DNA): TGCAGCGTACGCCCTCCGGGACTAGACACAGATACGCAGTATTTT. The V call is TRBV29-1, the J call TRBJ2-3, with 8 positions matching TRBD2. The trim removed 6 bases at V and 2 bases at J, leaving 10 bases unmatched. Germline loops: CDR1 SQVTM, CDR2 ANQGSEA. This CDR3 is 15 amino acids long.

V gene TRBV5-6 combines with J gene TRBJ1-4, with D possibly being TRBD1 (5 bases). Germline V gene data show CDR1 as SGHDT and CDR2 as YYEEEE. The V end was cut by 0 bases, the J end by 0 bases, with 9 bases between. This CDR3 is 16 amino acids long. This CDR3 reads CASSLGPGATNEKLFF. The CDR3 region has the DNA TGTGCCAGCAGCTTGGGTCCGGGGGCAACTAATGAAAAACTGTTTTTT.

The V gene is TRBV6-5, the J gene TRBJ2-1; the D gene is possibly TRBD2 (7 bases). The V gene's germline CDR1 is MNHEY and CDR2 SVGAGI. CDR3 length equals 13 residues. Trimming left V 6 bases short and J 10 bases short, with 16 bases between. The CDR3 DNA reads TGTGCCAGCAGGAGGGGCGGGGGCCAGGAGCAGTTCTTC. It translates to CASRRGGGQEQFF.

V is TRBV6-5 and J is TRBJ2-7, with TRBD1 identical over 9 bases. The CDR3 runs 13 residues. The germline CDR1 and CDR2 sequences are MNHEY and SVGAGI. V dropped 4 bases and J dropped 4; count of bases not matched to a gene: 2. The CDR3 region is CASSLGQGYEQYF. The CDR3 nucleotides read TGTGCCAGCAGTTTAGGACAGGGGTACGAGCAGTACTTC.

There are many counts of this clone. The chain carries TRBV7-2 and TRBJ1-2; D is unclear. This CDR3 is built from 15 residues. V shed 3 bases and J shed 3 bases, with 14 bases lying between them. The germline V gene has CDR1 SGHTA and CDR2 FQGNSA. The CDR3 DNA reads as TGTGCCAGCAGCTTGGCGGGCAGCGGATACTATGGCTACACCTTC. Protein product: CASSLAGSGYYGYTF.

Only a few counts were recorded for this clone. The chain carries TRBV6-5 and TRBJ1-3; weak D call: TRBD1 (5 bases). V lost 3 bases to trimming and J lost 0 bases, with 9 bases between them. The CDR3 has 15 amino acids. Germline V gene lookup returns CDR1 MNHEY and CDR2 SVGAGI. As DNA, the CDR3 is TGTGCCAGCAGTTATGGGGGGAGCTCTGGAAACACCATATATTTT. Protein sequence: CASSYGGSSGNTIYF.

A few counts support this clone. This chain joins TRBV11-2 and TRBJ2-7; 12 positions agree with TRBD1. V shed 2 bases and J 5 bases; nucleotides not matched to a gene: 10. CDR1 SGHAT and CDR2 FQNNGV come from the germline V gene. CDR3 length equals 17 residues. The DNA of the CDR3 is TGTGCCAGCAGCTTATTTGCCCGGGGACAGGGGGCCCACGAGCAGTACTTC. Residues: CASSLFARGQGAHEQYF.